This T cell receptor (beta chain) appears in the sequencing data of a study of blood T cell repertoires in COVID-19. Whole-study context: Acute-phase and convalescent COVID-19 samples originated in the United States, Italy and Spain. Sample material is recorded as cDNA or gDNA derived from T cells, B-cell-depleted T cells, or PBMCs.

Authors' processing steps: Scientists estimated how many nucleated cells there were by amplifying reference gene primers. Assay: immunoSEQ multiplex PCR; the TCRdb copy retains only in-frame clones and omits some. V and J calls and clone size are as listed in that table; D and trimming were resolved from the DNA. The sample shows nearly 80,000 clones, 90% of them seen only once. Germline V gene sequence: CDR1 MGHRA, CDR2 YSYEKL. Between the trimmed V and J ends, which lost 0 bases and 0 bases, there was a span of 12 bases. The CDR3 has 17 amino acids. The rearrangement joins TRBV4-1 to TRBJ1-5; no firm D call. Specimen: peripheral blood. The TCR originated in a woman at least 80 years old with acute or convalescent COVID-19. The CDR3 DNA reads TGCGCCAGCAGCCAAGACCCCGGGTCGATTAGCAATCAGCCCCAGCATTTT. Protein sequence: CASSQDPGSISNQPQHF.